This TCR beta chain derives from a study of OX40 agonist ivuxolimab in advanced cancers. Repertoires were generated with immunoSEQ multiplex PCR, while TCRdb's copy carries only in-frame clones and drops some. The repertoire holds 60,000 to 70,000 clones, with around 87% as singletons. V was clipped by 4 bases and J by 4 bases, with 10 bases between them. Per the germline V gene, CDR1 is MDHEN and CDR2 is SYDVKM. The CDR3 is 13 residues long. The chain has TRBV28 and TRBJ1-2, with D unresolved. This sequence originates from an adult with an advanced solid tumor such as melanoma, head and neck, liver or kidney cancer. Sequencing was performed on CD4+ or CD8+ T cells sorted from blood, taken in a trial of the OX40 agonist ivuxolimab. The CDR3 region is CASSSNPVYGYTF. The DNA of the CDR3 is TGTGCCAGCAGTTCTAACCCCGTCTATGGCTACACCTTC.